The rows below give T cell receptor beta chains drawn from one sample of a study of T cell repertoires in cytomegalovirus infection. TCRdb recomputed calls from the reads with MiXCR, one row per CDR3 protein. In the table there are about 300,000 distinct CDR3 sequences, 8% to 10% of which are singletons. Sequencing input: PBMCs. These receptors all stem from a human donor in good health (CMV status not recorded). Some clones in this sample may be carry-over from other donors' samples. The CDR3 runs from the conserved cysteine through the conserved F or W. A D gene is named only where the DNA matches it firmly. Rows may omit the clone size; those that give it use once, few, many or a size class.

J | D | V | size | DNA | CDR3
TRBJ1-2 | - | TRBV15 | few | TGTGCCACCAGCAGAGATACGTCTGGCTACACCTTC | CATSRDTSGYTF
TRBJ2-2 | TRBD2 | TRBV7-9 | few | TGTGCCAGCAGCCAGCAGCGGGGGATGAACACCGGGGAGCTGTTTTTT | CASSQQRGMNTGELFF
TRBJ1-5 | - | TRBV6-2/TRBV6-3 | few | TGTGCCAGCAGGTGGGACCTTAGCAATCAGCCCCAGCATTTT | CASRWDLSNQPQHF
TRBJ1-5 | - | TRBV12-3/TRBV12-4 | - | TGTGCCAGCAGTTCGAGTCGGACGACTAGCAATCAGCCCCAGCATTTT | CASSSSRTTSNQPQHF
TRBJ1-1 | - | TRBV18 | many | TGTGCCAGCAGCCCCGGACAGTTGAACACTGAAGCTTTCTTT | CASSPGQLNTEAFF
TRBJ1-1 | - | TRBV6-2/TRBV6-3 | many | TGTGCCAGCAGTTACATGATCCGGGGGCGAACTGGGACTGAAGCTTTCTTT | CASSYMIRGRTGTEAFF
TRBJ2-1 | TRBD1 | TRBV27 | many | TGTGCCACCAAGTGGACAGGGAATGATGAGCAGTTCTTC | CATKWTGNDEQFF
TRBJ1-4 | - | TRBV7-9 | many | TGTGCCGGCGAGGGGCAGGGAGATGAAAAACTGTTTTTT | CAGEGQGDEKLFF
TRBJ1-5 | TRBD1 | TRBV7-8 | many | TGTGCCAGCAGCTTAGGGGGCAGGGGGTTTCAGCCCCAGCATTTT | CASSLGGRGFQPQHF
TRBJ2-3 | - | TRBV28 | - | TGTGACAGGCCCACTTCATACGGGACAAGGGGGACCTCAGATACGCAGTATTTT | CDRPTSYGTRGTSDTQYF
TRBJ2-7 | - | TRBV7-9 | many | TGTGCCAGCAGCTTTAGCTCGAACTCCTACGAGCAGTACTTC | CASSFSSNSYEQYF
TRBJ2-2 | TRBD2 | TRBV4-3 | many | TGCGCCAGCAGCCAAGAATTAAGGTCGAGCGGGGGCAACACCGGGGAGCTGTTTTTT | CASSQELRSSGGNTGELFF
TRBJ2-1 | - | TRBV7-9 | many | TGTGCCAGCAGCTTACCTGGACATCCTTACAATGAGCAGTTCTTC | CASSLPGHPYNEQFF
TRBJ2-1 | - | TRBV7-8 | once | TGTGCCAACAGCAATATCGCATTACGGGCGAACAATGAGCAGTTGTTC | CANSNIALRANNEQLF